The next 6 T cell receptor beta chains were all read from a single sample in a study of blood T cell repertoires in COVID-19. TCRdb keeps only in-frame clones here, not all; method: immunoSEQ multiplex PCR. Of about 44,000 clones in the sample, under 90% are singletons; the top ten hold 40% to 45%. Sequenced: peripheral blood. The source of these receptors is a human donor in a cohort sampled during active COVID-19.

The chain links TRBV4-2 to TRBJ1-2; 9 nucleotides agree with TRBD1. Germline values: CDR1 LGHNA, CDR2 YNFKEQ. The V segment lost 5 bases and the J segment 1 base; nucleotides outside the gene matches: 5. This CDR3 has 15 residues. CDR3 amino acids: CASSSGQGDNYGYTF. As DNA, the CDR3 is TGTGCCAGCAGCTCGGGACAGGGCGATAACTATGGCTACACCTTC.

The chain recombines TRBV15 with TRBJ2-2; D is ambiguous. Germline lookup yields CDR1 LNHNV and CDR2 YYDKDF (reference sequence). The CDR3 sequence is 12 residues long. Between the trimmed V and J ends, which lost 4 bases and 7 bases, there was a span of 7 bases. The CDR3 spells CATSIGLGELFF. In nucleotides, the CDR3 is TGTGCCACCAGCATCGGTCTCGGGGAGCTGTTTTTT.

The gene calls are TRBV7-3 and TRBJ1-1, with 11 bases lining up with TRBD1. Germline CDR1 and CDR2: SGHTA and FQGTGA. There are 16 residues in the CDR3. Trimming removed 5 bases from V and 6 bases from J; junction bases left unmatched: 11. In DNA, the CDR3 is TGTGCCAGCAGCCCCCAACCGGGACAGGGGGGCTCTGAAGCTTTCTTT. This sequence encodes CASSPQPGQGGSEAFF.

In its sample, this clone was seen a few times. The chain recombines TRBV6-6 with TRBJ2-7; D possibly corresponds to TRBD1 (6 bases). CDR1 is MNHNY, CDR2 SVGAGI, per germline (reference sequence). CDR3 length equals 12 residues. The germline V and J ends were trimmed by 6 bases and 10 bases, with 16 bases remaining between them. The CDR3 is CASRQDRPEQYF. Written as DNA, the CDR3 is TGTGCCAGCAGACAGGACAGACCAGAACAGTACTTC.

The chain employs TRBV5-8 and TRBJ2-1, with 9 positions matching TRBD1. The CDR3 runs 16 residues. Trimming took 4 bases from V and 8 from J; bases not matched to a gene: 13. CDR1 and CDR2 (germline): SGHTS, YDEGEE. The CDR3 loop reads CASSGGQGGGADEQFF. For the CDR3, the DNA is TGTGCCAGCAGCGGGGGACAGGGTGGCGGAGCCGATGAGCAGTTCTTC.

The chain uses TRBV4-3 and TRBJ2-7, with a weak D call TRBD2 (5 bases). Germline V lookup: CDR1 LGHNA, CDR2 YSLEER. The V gene lost 0 bases and the J gene lost 3 bases, with 12 bases spanning the gap. The CDR3 covers 15 residues. The CDR3 loop is CASSQDWVGSYEQYF. CDR3 DNA sequence: TGCGCCAGCAGCCAAGATTGGGTGGGGAGCTACGAGCAGTACTTC.